This paragraph reports one T cell receptor beta chain. This sample is part of a study of blood T cell repertoires in COVID-19. Study background: Material from acute and convalescent COVID-19 was sourced from the United States, Italy and Spain.

Trimming took 6 bases from V and 1 from J, leaving 13 bases between them. This CDR3 is built from 15 residues. Germline CDR1 and CDR2: MNHNY and SVGAGI (reference sequence). Sequencing was performed with immunoSEQ multiplex PCR; in TCRdb, only in-frame clones are kept and a portion is missing. Of approximately 300,000 clones in the sample, around nine tenths were seen once. The receptor was derived from a woman in her thirties who had recovered from COVID-19. The J gene is TRBJ2-1, the V gene TRBV6-6; weak D call: TRBD2 (6 bases). Sequencing was done on a sample of PBMCs or T cells enriched from blood (not recorded which). This CDR3 reads CASSLSGSSYNEQFF. The CDR3 bases are TGTGCCAGCAGCTTGAGCGGGTCTTCCTACAATGAGCAGTTCTTC.